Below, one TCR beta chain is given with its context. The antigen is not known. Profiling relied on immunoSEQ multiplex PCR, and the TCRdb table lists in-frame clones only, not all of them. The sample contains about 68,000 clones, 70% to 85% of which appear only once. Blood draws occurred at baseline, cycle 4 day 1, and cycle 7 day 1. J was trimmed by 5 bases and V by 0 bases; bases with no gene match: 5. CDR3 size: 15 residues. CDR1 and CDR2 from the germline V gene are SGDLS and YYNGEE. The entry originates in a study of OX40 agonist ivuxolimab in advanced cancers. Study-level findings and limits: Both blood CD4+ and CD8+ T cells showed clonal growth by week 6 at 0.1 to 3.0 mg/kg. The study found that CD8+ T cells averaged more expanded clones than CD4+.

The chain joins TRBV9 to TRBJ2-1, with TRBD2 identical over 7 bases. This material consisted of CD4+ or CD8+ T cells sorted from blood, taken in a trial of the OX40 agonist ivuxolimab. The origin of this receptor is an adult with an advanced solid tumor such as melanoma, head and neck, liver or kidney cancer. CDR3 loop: CASSVDGRMDNEQFF. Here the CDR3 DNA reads TGTGCCAGCAGCGTAGACGGGAGGATGGACAATGAGCAGTTCTTC.